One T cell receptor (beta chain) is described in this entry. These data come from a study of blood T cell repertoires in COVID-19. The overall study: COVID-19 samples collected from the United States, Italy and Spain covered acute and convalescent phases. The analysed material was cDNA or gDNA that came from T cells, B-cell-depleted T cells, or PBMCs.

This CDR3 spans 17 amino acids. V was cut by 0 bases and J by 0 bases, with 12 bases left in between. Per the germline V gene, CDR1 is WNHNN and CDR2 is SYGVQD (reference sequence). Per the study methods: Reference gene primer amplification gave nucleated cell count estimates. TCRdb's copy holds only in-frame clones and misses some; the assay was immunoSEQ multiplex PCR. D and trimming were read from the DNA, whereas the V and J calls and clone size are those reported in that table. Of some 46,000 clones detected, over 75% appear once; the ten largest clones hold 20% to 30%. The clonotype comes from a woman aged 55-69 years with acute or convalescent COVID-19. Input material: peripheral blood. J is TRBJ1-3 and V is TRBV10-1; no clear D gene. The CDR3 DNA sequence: TGCGCCAGCAGTGAGTCGGCACCTGAGGACTCTGGAAACACCATATATTTT. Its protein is CASSESAPEDSGNTIYF.